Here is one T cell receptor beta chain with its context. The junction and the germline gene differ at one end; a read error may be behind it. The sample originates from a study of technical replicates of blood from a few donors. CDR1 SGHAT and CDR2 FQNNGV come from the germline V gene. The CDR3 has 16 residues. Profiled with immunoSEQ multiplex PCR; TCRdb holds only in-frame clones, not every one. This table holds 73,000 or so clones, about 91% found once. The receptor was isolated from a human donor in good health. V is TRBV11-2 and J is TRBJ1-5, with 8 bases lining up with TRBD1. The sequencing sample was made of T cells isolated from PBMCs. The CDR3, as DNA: TGTGCCAGCAGCCGACGGGGCAGGGGGCTAGGATCAGCCCCAGCATTT. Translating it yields CASSRRGRGLGSAPAF.